This TCR beta chain came from a study of PD-L1 blockade in urothelial cancer. Study details: Prior exposure to chemotherapy in patients amounted to 0 to 3 regimens received. Blood analysis took place 3 weeks (second dose) and 6 weeks after treatment start. The study recovered a median of 141,255 T cells per blood sample.

CDR1 and CDR2 from the germline V gene are SGHTA and FQGNSA. Trimming removed 6 bases from V and 2 bases from J, with 13 bases in between. This CDR3 has 14 amino acids. Sample time point: peripheral blood 6 weeks after treatment start. Synthetic spike-ins, TCR analog templates, were added into each PCR. Profiled with immunoSEQ multiplex PCR; TCRdb holds only in-frame clones, not every one. The data contain some 120,000 clones, 85% to 95% of them singletons. This rearrangement joins TRBV7-2 to TRBJ2-5; D might be TRBD1 (5 bases). The TCR sequence derives from a man in his fifties or sixties with urothelial cancer. This sample comprised PBMCs, obtained around atezolizumab (anti-PD-L1) treatment. CDR3 DNA sequence: TGTGCCAGCAGTAAAGTCCAGGGACAAGAGACCCAGTACTTC. It encodes CASSKVQGQETQYF.